A single sample is the source of the 20 T cell receptor beta chains below, sequenced in a study of tumor and adjacent non-tumor tissue in lung cancer. Three rounds of nested PCR, following a modified ARM-PCR protocol, produced the TCRbeta library. TCRdb called the multiplex PCR reads again in MiXCR, with one record for every CDR3 protein. This table has about 98,000 distinct CDR3 sequences, 80% appearing once. No cell sorting was done before RNA was extracted from the tissue. The normal lung tissue was taken more than 3 cm from the tumor edge. The specimen was distant non-tumor lung tissue. The receptor set was obtained from a man aged 55 to 70 with small cell lung cancer.

The chain uses TRBV6-1 and TRBJ2-3, with D possibly being TRBD2 (6 bases). Germline CDR1 MNHNS, CDR2 SASEGT. The CDR3 covers 18 residues. CDR3 amino acids: CVCSSIGAGLLGSERQYF. Here the CDR3 DNA reads TGTGTCTGCAGCTCCATAGGGGCGGGACTCTTGGGCTCGGAGCGGCAGTATTTT.

As concerns this clonotype: The junction does not match germline at one end; this may be a read error. The rearrangement links TRBV6-5 to TRBJ2-1, with D tentatively TRBD1 or TRBD2 (5 bases each). This CDR3 is built from 15 residues. CDR1 and CDR2 (germline): MNHEY, SVGAGI. This chain's CDR3 is CASTYSGGVANEQLF. CDR3 in DNA: TGTGCCAGCACTTACTCTGGGGGAGTGGCTAATGAGCAGTTGTTC.

As to this clonotype: The conserved phenylalanine or tryptophan is not found at the CDR3 terminus, so this likely reflects a read error. CDR3 region: CSVGTQRGPMDTEAFY. Here the CDR3 DNA reads TGCAGCGTAGGGACCCAACGTGGACCCATGGACACTGAAGCTTTCTAT. This chain connects TRBV29-1 to TRBJ1-1, with D possibly being TRBD1 (5 bases). Per the germline V gene, CDR1 is SQVTM and CDR2 is ANQGSEA. With 6 bases removed from V and 3 bases from J, the gap between germline ends came to 23 bases. CDR3 size: 16 residues.

In regard to this clonotype: A read error may produce the germline difference seen at one junction end. This chain joins TRBV12-3 or TRBV12-4 and TRBJ2-7; no definite D call. The CDR3 extends over 12 amino acids. The CDR3 loop is CASSRNFNEQNF. The CDR3, as DNA: TGTGCCAGCAGTAGGAACTTCAACGAGCAGAACTTC.

The table lists this clonotype with many counts. The chain links TRBV29-1 to TRBJ1-2, with D hard to call. This CDR3 is built from 11 residues. Germline assignment: CDR1 SQVTM and CDR2 ANQGSEA. Trimming stripped 2 bases from V and 6 bases from J, with 7 bases between. CDR3 DNA: TGCAGCGTTGAATTGGCAGATGGCTACACCTTC. Translation gives CSVELADGYTF.

Details on this clonotype: The junction shows a germline mismatch at one end, possibly a read error. The CDR3 nucleotides are TGTGTCAGCAGTTTAGTGACAGCCCAGAGCTCCTACAATAGGCAGTTCTTC. It translates to CVSSLVTAQSSYNRQFF. The V call is TRBV11-2, the J call TRBJ2-1, with D perhaps TRBD1 (5 bases). Germline V CDR1 and CDR2: SGHAT, FQNNGV. The CDR3 consists of 17 residues.

The J gene is TRBJ1-6, the V gene TRBV6-1; 9 bases are a match to TRBD1. The CDR3 runs 15 residues. Germline V CDR1 and CDR2: MNHNS, SASEGT. V lost 4 bases and J lost 10; bases outside the gene matches: 8. The CDR3 loop is CASSVMGQGGSPLHF. Written as DNA, the CDR3 is TGTGCCAGCAGTGTGATGGGACAGGGAGGCTCACCCCTCCACTTT.

The CDR3 sequence is CASSLMDSDGTQYF. In nucleotides, the CDR3 is TGTGCCAGCAGTTTAATGGACAGTGATGGGACCCAGTACTTC. The chain joins TRBV12-3 or TRBV12-4 to TRBJ2-5, with D possibly being TRBD1 (6 bases). The CDR3 runs 14 residues. Trimming took 2 bases from V and 7 from J, leaving 14 bases between them.

In the case of this clonotype: A junction boundary mismatches the germline segment, possibly from a read error. This chain joins TRBV5-5 and TRBJ2-1; D might be TRBD1 or TRBD2, each matching 5 bases. The germline gives CDR1 SGHKS, CDR2 YYEKEE (reference sequence). This CDR3 contains 15 residues. The CDR3 DNA sequence: TGTGCCAGCAGTCCGGGATTGGGGACCTACAATGAGCGGTTCTTC. Translation gives CASSPGLGTYNERFF. Full variable domain (outside the CDR3, taken from reference TRBV5-5 and TRBJ2-1): DAGVTQSPTHLIKTRGQQVTLRCSPISGHKSVSWYQQVLGQGPQFIFQYYEKEERGRGNFPDRFSARQFPNYSSELNVNALLLGDSALYLCASSPGLGTYNERFFGPGTRLTVL.

The chain couples TRBV29-1 to TRBJ2-1; 7 bases are shared with TRBD1. Losses at the gene ends were 7 bases for V and 4 bases for J; bases not matched to a gene: 7. Looked up from germline, CDR1 is SQVTM and CDR2 is ANQGSEA. The CDR3 length is 13 residues. The CDR3 protein is CSANRGLYNEQFF. DNA of the CDR3: TGCAGCGCCAACAGGGGTCTTTACAATGAGCAGTTCTTC.

Of note for this clonotype: The germline gene is not matched at one end of the junction; a read error may be the cause. The chain recombines TRBV5-4 with TRBJ2-6; D is ambiguous. This CDR3 has 15 amino acids. The V gene's germline CDR1 is SGHNT and CDR2 YYREEE (reference sequence). CDR3 sequence (DNA): TGTGCCAGTAATCGGTCAGCCTCTTGGGCCAACGTCCTGACTTTC. This sequence encodes CASNRSASWANVLTF.

This clonotype was observed a single time. V gene TRBV12-5 combines with J gene TRBJ2-1; TRBD2 agrees at 7 bases. CDR1 and CDR2 (germline): LGHNT, FRNRAP. There are 20 residues in the CDR3. After removal of 7 bases from V and 2 bases from J, the junction contained 23 bases not matched to a gene. As DNA, the CDR3 is TGTGCTAGTGCCTACCAACTGTTACTATCGGGAGGCTCCCCCTACAATGAGCAGTTCTTC. Residues: CASAYQLLLSGGSPYNEQFF.

This chain joins TRBV2 and TRBJ2-5; 8 bases are shared with TRBD1. Per the germline V gene, CDR1 is SNHLY and CDR2 is FYNNEI. This CDR3 has 15 amino acids. Trimming at V came to 7 bases and at J to 5 bases, leaving 12 bases not matched to a gene. CDR3 DNA: TGTGCCAGCACGGCAGGGGGCCAGAATACGGAGACCCAGTACTTC. Its protein is CASTAGGQNTETQYF.

Ten or more counts support this clonotype. This rearrangement joins TRBV20-1 to TRBJ2-1; 10 positions agree with TRBD2. The CDR3 covers 16 residues. V lost 4 bases, J lost 9 bases, and 15 bases stayed unmatched. Per germline, CDR1 DFQATT and CDR2 SNEGSKA (reference sequence). The CDR3 sequence: CSAINTPLAGMGEQFF. CDR3 nucleotide sequence: TGCAGTGCTATAAACACTCCACTAGCGGGAATGGGTGAGCAGTTCTTC.

Points on this clonotype: A much larger clone is a single base away; this may be a read error. The chain is built from TRBV28 and TRBJ2-7; no clear D gene. The CDR3 loop spans 14 amino acids. From germline, CDR1 is MDHEN and CDR2 SYDVKM. Trimming removed 7 bases at V and 3 bases at J, with 16 bases between. This CDR3 reads CASKEGTVDYEQYF. CDR3 nucleotides: TGTGCCAGCAAAGAAGGAACAGTAGACTACGAGCAGTACTTC.

For this clonotype: A read error is likely, as this CDR3 ends without the conserved phenylalanine or tryptophan. The chain combines TRBV29-1 with TRBJ2-3, with TRBD2 matching 11 bases. From germline, CDR1 is SQVTM and CDR2 ANQGSEA. The CDR3 is made up of 14 amino acids. The J segment lost 5 bases and the V segment lost 7 bases, leaving 8 bases of the junction unmatched. Here the CDR3 DNA reads TGCAGCGAGACTAGCGGGACTGCACAAGATACGCAGTATCTT. Amino acids: CSETSGTAQDTQYL.

This rearrangement joins TRBV5-1 to TRBJ2-1, with 10 bases fitting TRBD2. V shed 5 bases and J 15 bases; nucleotides not matched to a gene: 11. The CDR3 sequence is 13 residues long. The germline V gene encodes CDR1 SGHRS and CDR2 YFSETQ. The chain's CDR3 is CASRAASGSPWFF. CDR3 nucleotide sequence: TGCGCCAGCAGAGCCGCTAGCGGGAGCCCCTGGTTCTTC.

The CDR3: CVGNYTDSTGELFF. CDR3 DNA: TGTGTCGGCAATTACACGGACAGCACCGGGGAGCTGTTTTTT. This rearrangement joins TRBV6-5 to TRBJ2-2; a weak D match, TRBD1 (6 bases). This CDR3 region has 14 residues. Germline V gene lookup returns CDR1 MNHEY and CDR2 SVGAGI.

Notes on this clonotype: Germline is not matched at one junction end, which may reflect a read error. The J gene is TRBJ1-6, the V gene TRBV6-9; tentatively, D is TRBD1 (5 bases). Germline assignment: CDR1 MNHGY and CDR2 SVAAGI. This CDR3 is 16 amino acids long. The CDR3 DNA follows: TGTGCCAGCCTCCGCGGGGCTCCTGACTATAATTCACTCCTCCACTTT. Translated: CASLRGAPDYNSLLHF.

As regards this clonotype: The junction and the germline gene differ at one end; a read error may be behind it. This chain connects TRBV6-5 to TRBJ1-5; D gene unclear. There are 13 residues in the CDR3. CDR1 and CDR2 (germline): MNHEY, SVGAGI. The CDR3 reads CASRGSRNQPQDF. DNA for the CDR3: TGTGCCAGCCGTGGGAGTCGGAATCAGCCCCAGGACTTT.